Presented here are 17 T cell receptor beta chains from one specimen sequenced in a study of cytomegalovirus exposure and HLA in healthy donors. Primers for the PCR totalled 60 Vbeta and 13 Jbeta. Data came from immunoSEQ multiplex PCR; TCRdb stores just in-frame clones and leaves some out. The data show under 300,000 clones, with about 86% seen just once and around 8.6% held by the top ten. Material: PBMCs. The origin of the receptors is a woman aged 55-69 years in good health and CMV-seropositive.

V is TRBV19 and J is TRBJ1-1; no clear D. The V and J ends lost 7 bases and 7 bases respectively, with 13 bases between them. The V gene's germline CDR1 is LNHDA and CDR2 SQIVND (reference sequence). This CDR3 comprises 12 residues. The CDR3 is CASILRGSEAFF. DNA of the CDR3: TGTGCCAGTATCCTGAGAGGGAGTGAAGCTTTCTTT.

This chain connects TRBV5-6 to TRBJ2-6; TRBD1 matches at 12 bases. Germline assignment: CDR1 SGHDT and CDR2 YYEEEE. Germline trimming cut 3 bases from V and 3 bases from J; bases unmatched to any gene: 4. The CDR3 contains 17 residues. CDR3 in amino acids: CASSWGQGARGANVLTF. The CDR3 DNA reads TGTGCCAGCAGCTGGGGACAGGGGGCGCGTGGGGCCAACGTCCTGACTTTC.

The chain links TRBV2 to TRBJ2-7; 7 nucleotides agree with TRBD2. The CDR3 runs 15 residues. Germline V gene lookup returns CDR1 SNHLY and CDR2 FYNNEI. The ends lost 7 bases at V and 7 bases at J; junction bases unmatched: 16. The DNA for the CDR3 is TGTGCCAGCACCCTCGAGGTAGCGGGTGCGCGGGAGCAGTACTTC. Translating gives CASTLEVAGAREQYF.

This clone was counted once. J is TRBJ2-5 and V is TRBV2, with D possibly TRBD1 on 6 matching bases. V lost 6 bases, J lost 7 bases, and 18 bases lay in between. Germline CDR1 reads SNHLY; CDR2 reads FYNNEI. The length of the CDR3 is 14 residues. The CDR3 DNA is TGTGCCAGCAGGGCCGGACAGTCCTGGGGGACCCAGTACTTC. Its translation: CASRAGQSWGTQYF. Full variable domain (rest looked up from reference TRBV2 and TRBJ2-5): EPEVTQTPSHQVTQMGQEVILRCVPISNHLYFYWYRQILGQKVEFLVSFYNNEISEKSEIFDDQFSVERPDGSNFTLKIRSTKLEDSAMYFCASRAGQSWGTQYFGPGTRLLVL.

This chain uses TRBV20-1 with TRBJ2-7; the D gene is possibly TRBD1 (5 bases). The CDR3 spans 11 residues. Germline lookup yields CDR1 DFQATT and CDR2 SNEGSKA (reference sequence). V lost 6 bases to trimming and J lost 3 bases, with 9 bases between them. The CDR3 DNA is TGCAGTGCCCAGGGAAACTACGAGCAGTACTTC. The encoded protein is CSAQGNYEQYF.

The CDR3 region has the DNA TGTGCCAGCAGCCACTACTGGAGGACAGGGGGCGCAGGGGCCAACGTCCTGACTTTC. This translates into CASSHYWRTGGAGANVLTF. The gene calls are TRBV9 and TRBJ2-6, with 11 bases identical to TRBD1. CDR1 and CDR2 from the germline V gene are SGDLS and YYNGEE. V lost 4 bases, J lost 4 bases, and 13 bases stayed unmatched. This CDR3 comprises 19 residues.

This clone has just one count. CDR3 nucleotides: TGTGCCAGCAGTGCCATTTCGAACACTGAAGCTTTCTTT. Its translation is CASSAISNTEAFF. The V and J genes are TRBV25-1 and TRBJ1-1; D not certain. Germline loops: CDR1 MGHDK, CDR2 SYGVNS. Trimming removed 4 bases from V and 1 base from J, with 7 bases in between. The CDR3 loop spans 13 amino acids.

V gene TRBV7-9 combines with J gene TRBJ2-7, with TRBD2 identical over 11 bases. The germline V gene has CDR1 SEHNR and CDR2 FQNEAQ (reference sequence). The V and J ends lost 3 bases and 2 bases, in that order; junction bases with no gene match: 6. CDR3 size: 16 residues. In DNA form, the CDR3 reads TGTGCCAGCAGCTTGAGCGGGACTAGCGGCGCCTACGAGCAGTACTTC. It encodes CASSLSGTSGAYEQYF.

This rearrangement joins TRBV18 to TRBJ2-1, with 7 bases aligning to TRBD1. The J segment lost 0 bases and the V segment lost 2 bases, leaving 16 bases of the junction unmatched. The CDR3 totals 20 residues. The germline gives CDR1 KGHSH, CDR2 LQKENI. The CDR3 DNA reads TGTGCCAGCTCACCATACCCCTCGATAGGGGGCCTCAGCTCCTACAATGAGCAGTTCTTC. Translation gives CASSPYPSIGGLSSYNEQFF.

The chain employs TRBV5-1 and TRBJ1-1, with 12 bases aligning to TRBD1. CDR1 SGHRS and CDR2 YFSETQ come from the germline V gene. Trimming cost V 4 bases and J 7 bases; bases outside gene matches: 5. The CDR3 totals 14 residues. The CDR3 DNA sequence: TGCGCCAGCAGCCGGGGACAGGGGGCAAGTGAAGCTTTCTTT. Its translation is CASSRGQGASEAFF.

The genes are TRBV4-1 and TRBJ1-2, with a weak D call TRBD1 (6 bases). From germline, CDR1 is MGHRA and CDR2 YSYEKL. Trimming took 0 bases from V and 2 from J, leaving 19 bases between them. This CDR3 contains 18 residues. CDR3 loop: CASSQDSYGTTHNYGYTF. The CDR3, as DNA: TGCGCCAGCAGCCAAGATTCGTACGGGACAACTCACAACTATGGCTACACCTTC.

The rearrangement links TRBV7-3 to TRBJ2-3; 7 positions match TRBD2. V dropped 6 bases and J dropped 0; count of bases not matched to a gene: 6. Germline CDR1 and CDR2: SGHTA and FQGTGA. The CDR3 contains 15 residues. This CDR3 reads CASRPIAGSTDTQYF. Written as DNA, the CDR3 is TGTGCCAGCAGACCCATAGCGGGCAGCACAGATACGCAGTATTTT.

V is TRBV4-1 and J is TRBJ1-3; D is ambiguous. The CDR3 consists of 14 residues. The V end lost 1 base, the J end lost 0 bases, and 4 bases lay between the germline ends. The germline CDR1 and CDR2 sequences are MGHRA and YSYEKL. The CDR3 DNA is TGCGCCAGCAGCCAAGGAGTCTCTGGAAACACCATATATTTT. This codes for CASSQGVSGNTIYF.

This sequence joins TRBV19 and TRBJ2-6; possibly TRBD1 for D (7 bases). This CDR3 contains 20 residues. Trimming removed 2 bases at V and 2 bases at J, with 22 bases between. The germline CDR1 and CDR2 sequences are LNHDA and SQIVND (reference sequence). CDR3 protein: CASSIRGRGGLRTGANVLTF. CDR3 in DNA: TGTGCCAGTAGTATAAGGGGGCGTGGGGGACTTAGGACTGGGGCCAACGTCCTGACTTTC. The entire variable domain, with the rest obtained from reference TRBV19 and TRBJ2-6, is as follows: DGGITQSPKYLFRKEGQNVTLSCEQNLNHDAMYWYRQDPGQGLRLIYYSQIVNDFQKGDIAEGYSVSREKKESFPLTVTSAQKNPTAFYLCASSIRGRGGLRTGANVLTFGAGSRLTVL.

The chain couples TRBV7-9 to TRBJ2-7; a weak D match, TRBD2 (5 bases). The V gene lost 1 base and the J gene lost 3 bases, with 16 bases spanning the gap. Germline-derived CDR1 and CDR2 are SEHNR and FQNEAQ (reference sequence). The CDR3 has 16 residues. DNA of the CDR3: TGTGCCAGCAGCTTAGTTATGCGAGAACGGGGCTACGAGCAGTACTTC. As protein: CASSLVMRERGYEQYF.

This clone was counted only a few times. V and J are TRBV6-1 and TRBJ2-7; 9 nucleotides line up with TRBD1. The CDR3 runs to 14 residues. With V trimmed by 7 bases and J by 6 bases, 10 bases remained unmatched. Germline-derived CDR1 and CDR2 are MNHNS and SASEGT. The CDR3 sequence is CASILGQGLGEQYF. The CDR3 DNA follows: TGTGCCAGCATCCTGGGACAGGGACTGGGCGAGCAGTACTTC.

This chain joins TRBV5-1 and TRBJ2-1; possible D gene TRBD2, 5 bases. This CDR3 has 13 amino acids. The germline V and J ends were trimmed by 0 bases and 10 bases, with 11 bases remaining between them. Germline loops: CDR1 SGHRS, CDR2 YFSETQ. The chain's CDR3 is CASSLGGSNEQFF. For the CDR3, the DNA is TGCGCCAGCAGCTTGGGAGGGAGCAACGAGCAGTTCTTC.